These 32 T cell receptor beta chains came from one sample sequenced in a study of OX40 agonist ivuxolimab in advanced cancers. TCRdb's table, derived via immunoSEQ multiplex PCR, lists solely in-frame clones and lacks some. Of fewer than 85,000 clones detected, roughly 90% appear once; the ten largest clones hold 10%. The sequences come from CD4+ or CD8+ T cells sorted from blood, collected in a trial of the OX40 agonist ivuxolimab. Receptor source: an adult with an advanced solid tumor such as melanoma, head and neck, liver or kidney cancer.

This clone was recorded only once. The chain links TRBV7-9 to TRBJ2-1; possibly TRBD2 for D (6 bases). CDR3 length equals 19 residues. Germline V gene lookup returns CDR1 SEHNR and CDR2 FQNEAQ (reference sequence). Between the trimmed V and J ends, which lost 5 bases and 0 bases, there was a span of 23 bases. The CDR3 sequence is CASSLTTSGTASSYNEQFF. The DNA for the CDR3 is TGTGCCAGCAGCCTAACAACATCCGGGACTGCGAGCTCCTACAATGAGCAGTTCTTC.

V is TRBV7-8 and J is TRBJ1-3, with D unclear. This CDR3 is built from 15 residues. Looked up from germline, CDR1 is SGHVS and CDR2 is FQNEAQ. V gave up 8 bases and J gave up 2 bases, with 16 bases separating them. The CDR3 bases are TGTGCCAGCGCCTCCTACCTGGGCACTGGAAACACCATATATTTT. Amino acid sequence: CASASYLGTGNTIYF.

The genes are TRBV13 and TRBJ2-7; either TRBD1 or TRBD2 may fit D (5 bases each). Per germline, CDR1 PRHDT and CDR2 FYEKMQ (reference sequence). This CDR3 comprises 13 residues. V shed 5 bases and J shed 2 bases, with 10 bases lying between them. The chain's CDR3 is CASSVGPAYEQYF. As DNA, the CDR3 is TGTGCCAGCAGCGTGGGACCCGCCTACGAGCAGTACTTC.

This chain uses TRBV7-3 with TRBJ1-2, with no clear D. The CDR3 length is 15 residues. The V end lost 1 base, the J end lost 0 bases, and 9 bases lay between the germline ends. Germline V lookup: CDR1 SGHTA, CDR2 FQGTGA. CDR3 in DNA: TGTGCCAGCAGCTTAATCCCCACGCCTAACTATGGCTACACCTTC. Protein product: CASSLIPTPNYGYTF.

This clone is termed medium-sized. The chain combines TRBV10-1 with TRBJ2-2, with D tentatively TRBD1 or TRBD2 (5 bases each). Trimming removed 8 bases from V and 3 bases from J, with 13 bases in between. CDR3 length equals 14 residues. Germline V lookup: CDR1 WNHNN, CDR2 SYGVQD (reference sequence). Here the CDR3 DNA reads TGCGCCAGCCGGGACCCCGGGGACACCGGGGAGCTGTTTTTT. It encodes CASRDPGDTGELFF.

The chain carries TRBV7-6 and TRBJ2-3; D assignment may be TRBD1 or TRBD2 (5 bases each). CDR3 length: 13 residues. The V end was cut by 4 bases, the J end by 6 bases, with 11 bases between. Per germline, CDR1 SGHVS and CDR2 FNYEAQ. CDR3 bases: TGTGCCAGCAGCTGGGACCCCCGGGATACGCAGTATTTT. This gives the protein CASSWDPRDTQYF.

The chain couples TRBV10-2 to TRBJ2-1, with D perhaps TRBD1 or TRBD2 (5 bases each). The V gene lost 8 bases and the J gene lost 10 bases, with 6 bases spanning the gap. Germline V gives CDR1 WSHSY, CDR2 SAAADI. The CDR3 contains 9 residues. The CDR3 DNA follows: TGCGCCAGCGGGGGAGAGCAGTTCTTC. Protein product: CASGGEQFF.

J is TRBJ1-1 and V is TRBV19; 8 bases agree with TRBD1. V trimming: 5 bases; J trimming: 3 bases; junction bases outside the gene matches: 8. The CDR3 is 15 residues long. Per the germline V gene, CDR1 is LNHDA and CDR2 is SQIVND (reference sequence). The CDR3: CASSPDREGDTEAFF. CDR3 coding DNA: TGTGCCAGTAGTCCGGACAGGGAGGGGGACACTGAAGCTTTCTTT.

The chain joins TRBV6-1 to TRBJ2-7, with D perhaps given as TRBD1 or TRBD2 (5 bases each). The CDR3 is 15 amino acids. V dropped 4 bases and J dropped 3 bases, with 16 bases sitting between them. Germline CDR1 is MNHNS and CDR2 is SASEGT. The CDR3 DNA sequence: TGTGCCAGCAGTGCAGGGACCGAGGGAGTCTACGAGCAGTACTTC. This translates into CASSAGTEGVYEQYF.

The chain recombines TRBV6-9 with TRBJ2-1, with 9 bases fitting TRBD2. The CDR3 has 15 amino acids. CDR1 MNHGY and CDR2 SVAAGI come from the germline V gene. With 4 bases clipped from V and 2 bases from J, the junction kept 3 bases outside the gene matches. CDR3 sequence (DNA): TGTGCCAGCAGTTCCGCGGGGGGGACCTACAATGAGCAGTTCTTC. Translation gives CASSSAGGTYNEQFF.

A single count supports this clone. The chain is built from TRBV15 and TRBJ2-3; the D is unclear. V lost 4 bases and J 1 base, leaving 18 bases between the germline ends. The CDR3 is made up of 17 amino acids. Looked up from germline, CDR1 is LNHNV and CDR2 is YYDKDF (reference sequence). The CDR3: CATSKDRRITRTDTQYF. DNA for the CDR3: TGTGCCACCAGCAAAGACCGACGGATTACCCGCACAGATACGCAGTATTTT.

The chain joins TRBV4-3 to TRBJ2-3, with 7 bases matching TRBD1. The ends lost 0 bases at V and 5 bases at J; junction bases unmatched: 5. Germline loops: CDR1 LGHNA, CDR2 YSLEER. The CDR3 is 15 residues long. CDR3 region: CASSQDRGKGDTQYF. DNA for the CDR3: TGCGCCAGCAGCCAAGACAGGGGGAAGGGAGATACGCAGTATTTT.

V usage is TRBV7-3 and J usage is TRBJ1-6; 7 bases fit TRBD1. CDR3 length: 14 amino acids. V shed 3 bases and J 7 bases; nucleotides not matched to a gene: 3. Germline assignment: CDR1 SGHTA and CDR2 FQGTGA. The CDR3 bases are TGTGCCAGCAGCTTTGACAGGGAGAATTCACCCCTCCACTTT. Residues: CASSFDRENSPLHF.

The count of this clone is one. The V gene is TRBV9, the J gene TRBJ2-3, with D possibly being TRBD1 (6 bases). The V gene lost 4 bases and the J gene lost 0 bases, with 12 bases spanning the gap. The CDR3 is made up of 15 amino acids. In germline, CDR1 is SGDLS, CDR2 YYNGEE. The CDR3 DNA reads TGTGCCAGCAGCCTATGGCAGGGGAGCACAGATACGCAGTATTTT. Translation gives CASSLWQGSTDTQYF.

The V and J genes are TRBV5-4 and TRBJ1-1; weak D call: TRBD1 (5 bases). The CDR3 consists of 13 residues. V was pared by 5 bases and J by 0 bases, with 8 bases between. In germline, CDR1 is SGHNT, CDR2 YYREEE (reference sequence). This CDR3 is CASRTDLNTEAFF. The DNA of the CDR3 is TGTGCCAGCAGGACAGATTTGAACACTGAAGCTTTCTTT.

The chain is built from TRBV13 and TRBJ2-7, with D maybe TRBD1 (7 bases). Germline V CDR1 and CDR2: PRHDT, FYEKMQ (reference sequence). V lost 7 bases and J lost 3, with 19 bases in between. This CDR3 has 15 amino acids. The DNA for the CDR3 is TGTGCCAGCAACCAGGCCGGAGGGGGCCACTACGAGCAGTACTTC. It codes for CASNQAGGGHYEQYF.

CDR3 nucleotides: TGTGCCAGCAGCGTTGACAGGTTAAACACTGAAGCTTTCTTT. Translation gives CASSVDRLNTEAFF. This chain uses TRBV9 with TRBJ1-1; a possible D gene is TRBD1 (6 bases). V lost 2 bases, J lost 2 bases, and 10 bases lay in between. The germline V gene has CDR1 SGDLS and CDR2 YYNGEE. The length of the CDR3 is 14 residues.

V and J are TRBV5-6 and TRBJ1-1; TRBD1 is a possible D gene (5 bases). CDR1 SGHDT and CDR2 YYEEEE come from the germline V gene. This CDR3 is 14 amino acids long. V was shortened by 3 bases and J by 4 bases, with 13 bases between the two germline ends. CDR3 amino acids: CASSSPTQGTEAFF. CDR3 nucleotide sequence: TGTGCCAGCAGCTCCCCTACCCAGGGCACTGAAGCTTTCTTT.

V usage is TRBV5-1 and J usage is TRBJ2-7; the match to TRBD1 covers 9 bases. CDR1 SGHRS and CDR2 YFSETQ come from the germline V gene. This CDR3 has 14 residues. V shed 4 bases and J 7 bases; nucleotides not matched to a gene: 9. CDR3 sequence reads: CASSPGQGSNEQYF. DNA of the CDR3: TGCGCCAGCAGCCCGGGACAGGGATCTAATGAGCAGTACTTC.

J is TRBJ2-1 and V is TRBV27; 10 nucleotides align to TRBD1. Germline-derived CDR1 and CDR2 are MNHEY and SMNVEV (reference sequence). V shed 3 bases, J shed 9 bases, and the junction held 8 bases outside the gene matches. CDR3 length: 15 residues. CDR3: CASSFRGQGIGEQFF. Written as DNA, the CDR3 is TGTGCCAGCAGTTTTAGGGGACAGGGGATTGGTGAGCAGTTCTTC.

V gene TRBV30 combines with J gene TRBJ2-2; D is ambiguous. Germline V lookup: CDR1 GTSNPN, CDR2 SVGIG (reference sequence). With 0 bases removed from V and 2 bases from J, the gap between germline ends came to 4 bases. The CDR3 is 13 residues long. The CDR3 here is CAWSVRNTGELFF. The CDR3 DNA is TGTGCCTGGAGTGTACGAAACACCGGGGAGCTGTTTTTT.

The V call is TRBV4-1, the J call TRBJ2-1; a weak D match, TRBD2 (5 bases). V gave up 0 bases and J gave up 4 bases, with 10 bases separating them. Germline CDR1 reads MGHRA; CDR2 reads YSYEKL. This CDR3 is 15 amino acids long. The CDR3 nucleotides are TGCGCCAGCAGCCAAGATAGGACGGGGTACAATGAGCAGTTCTTC. Translating gives CASSQDRTGYNEQFF.

The genes are TRBV27 and TRBJ1-1, with a possible D match to TRBD1 (6 bases). The CDR3 runs to 13 residues. V was trimmed by 3 bases and J by 4 bases, leaving 9 bases between them. Per germline, CDR1 MNHEY and CDR2 SMNVEV (reference sequence). This CDR3 is CASSFGGPTEAFF. Written as DNA, the CDR3 is TGTGCCAGCAGTTTCGGGGGGCCCACTGAAGCTTTCTTT.

The genes are TRBV7-8 and TRBJ2-3; D is undetermined. Trimming removed 2 bases at V and 2 bases at J, with 8 bases between. The germline V gene has CDR1 SGHVS and CDR2 FQNEAQ. This CDR3 has 14 amino acids. The CDR3 reads CASSLWSPTDTQYF. The CDR3 DNA reads as TGTGCCAGCAGCTTATGGAGTCCCACAGATACGCAGTATTTT.

The chain employs TRBV5-8 and TRBJ2-7; D uncertain. V was pared by 0 bases and J by 3 bases, with 10 bases between. CDR1 and CDR2 (germline): SGHTS, YDEGEE. The CDR3 has 14 amino acids. CDR3 sequence reads: CASSLEQFYYEQYF. The CDR3 coding sequence is TGTGCCAGCAGCTTGGAACAATTCTACTACGAGCAGTACTTC.

This sequence joins TRBV7-2 and TRBJ2-7; D is unresolved. Germline CDR1 reads SGHTA; CDR2 reads FQGNSA. Trimming left V 3 bases short and J 3 bases short, with 6 bases between. This CDR3 is built from 12 residues. The CDR3 DNA is TGTGCCAGCAGCTTCCCCTACTACGAGCAGTACTTC. This gives the protein CASSFPYYEQYF.

The genes are TRBV13 and TRBJ2-7, with D unresolved. The CDR3 has 14 amino acids. Germline V lookup: CDR1 PRHDT, CDR2 FYEKMQ (reference sequence). The V and J ends lost 7 bases and 6 bases respectively, with 19 bases between them. This chain's CDR3 is CASTRIGEGREQYF. In nucleotides, the CDR3 is TGTGCCAGCACCCGTATTGGGGAAGGACGCGAGCAGTACTTC.

Points on this clone: A junction boundary mismatches the germline segment, possibly from a read error. The chain is built from TRBV20-1 and TRBJ1-6; D is unclear. CDR1 and CDR2 (germline): DFQATT, SNEGSKA (reference sequence). CDR3 length: 11 residues. CDR3 in amino acids: CSAREGSPLHF. The CDR3 DNA follows: TGCAGTGCCAGAGAGGGTTCACCCCTCCACTTT.

The chain employs TRBV27 and TRBJ2-2; no definite D call. CDR1 is MNHEY, CDR2 SMNVEV, per germline (reference sequence). The CDR3 has 14 residues. The V gene lost 6 bases and the J gene lost 6 bases, with 14 bases spanning the gap. The CDR3 reads CASSPAVWAGELFF. CDR3 sequence (DNA): TGTGCCAGCAGCCCGGCTGTATGGGCCGGGGAGCTGTTTTTT.

The chain employs TRBV19 and TRBJ1-6, with D possibly TRBD1 on 5 matching bases. This CDR3 has 17 amino acids. From germline, CDR1 is LNHDA and CDR2 SQIVND (reference sequence). Trimming stripped 6 bases from V and 7 bases from J, with 22 bases between. In nucleotides, the CDR3 is TGTGCCAGTAGCGCTGGGTTTAGCAGGGAGGAAAATTCACCCCTCCACTTT. This codes for CASSAGFSREENSPLHF.

The chain couples TRBV20-1 to TRBJ2-3; no clear D. Deletions cut 7 bases from V and 6 bases from J, with 8 bases between. Germline V gene data show CDR1 as DFQATT and CDR2 as SNEGSKA (reference sequence). The CDR3 spans 10 residues. Written as DNA, the CDR3 is TGCAGTGTCCTAGTGGATACGCAGTATTTT. Translating gives CSVLVDTQYF.

The rearrangement joins TRBV27 to TRBJ1-3; TRBD1 matches 7 bases. Germline CDR1 reads MNHEY; CDR2 reads SMNVEV (reference sequence). The V and J ends lost 5 bases and 2 bases, in that order; junction bases with no gene match: 9. The CDR3 has 16 amino acids. Here the CDR3 reads CASSPLGTDPGNTIYF. The DNA of the CDR3 is TGTGCCAGCAGTCCCCTCGGGACAGACCCTGGAAACACCATATATTTT.